The 8 T cell receptor beta chains below all came from one sample that was sequenced in a study of PD-1 blockade in classical Hodgkin lymphoma. Each patient's relapse followed autologous stem cell transplantation, and brentuximab vedotin exposure varied. Some clones are missing from TCRdb's copy, which holds only in-frame ones; the method was immunoSEQ multiplex PCR. The sample holds some 93,000 clones, approximately 92% seen once. The input for sequencing was peripheral blood mononuclear cells (PBMCs), taken at baseline. The receptors here all came from a human donor with classical Hodgkin lymphoma.

The rearrangement joins TRBV7-9 to TRBJ1-2; D gene unclear. The CDR3 length is 13 residues. The V end was cut by 2 bases, the J end by 3 bases, with 7 bases between. The germline CDR1 and CDR2 sequences are SEHNR and FQNEAQ (reference sequence). The CDR3 nucleotides read TGTGCCAGCAGCTTAATGTCTTACTATGGCTACACCTTC. Protein product: CASSLMSYYGYTF.

This chain joins TRBV4-1 and TRBJ1-2; no reliable D call. V was cut by 4 bases and J by 7 bases, with 22 bases left in between. This CDR3 is 16 amino acids long. The germline V gene has CDR1 MGHRA and CDR2 YSYEKL. CDR3 residues: CASSPGAWTAPSGYTF. CDR3 sequence (DNA): TGCGCCAGCAGCCCGGGAGCCTGGACTGCTCCATCTGGCTACACCTTC.

The CDR3 sequence is CASRSSTGTGDYNEQFF. The DNA of the CDR3 is TGTGCCAGCAGGTCCTCCACCGGGACAGGGGATTACAATGAGCAGTTCTTC. This chain connects TRBV7-9 to TRBJ2-1; 10 nucleotides line up with TRBD1. V lost 6 bases, J lost 4 bases, and 12 bases stayed unmatched. CDR1 is SEHNR, CDR2 FQNEAQ, per germline (reference sequence). The CDR3 runs to 17 residues. Full variable domain (outside the CDR3, taken from reference TRBV7-9 and TRBJ2-1): DTGVSQNPRHKITKRGQNVTFRCDPISEHNRLYWYRQTLGQGPEFLTYFQNEAQLEKSRLLSDRFSAERPKGSFSTLEIQRTEQGDSAMYLCASRSSTGTGDYNEQFFGPGTRLTVL.

J is TRBJ2-2 and V is TRBV7-7, with D possibly TRBD1 on 7 matching bases. From germline, CDR1 is SSHAT and CDR2 FNYEAQ (reference sequence). V was shortened by 11 bases and J by 5 bases, with 15 bases between the two germline ends. The CDR3 contains 13 residues. CDR3 in amino acids: CALRGTGTGELFF. The DNA for the CDR3 is TGTGCCCTCAGGGGGACTGGGACCGGGGAGCTGTTTTTT.

This clone is a singleton in its sample. This chain joins TRBV18 and TRBJ2-6; D not certain. V lost 0 bases and J lost 3, with 0 bases in between. The CDR3 extends over 13 amino acids. Per the germline V gene, CDR1 is KGHSH and CDR2 is LQKENI. The CDR3 coding sequence is TGTGCCAGCTCACCACCTGGGGCCAACGTCCTGACTTTC. It translates to CASSPPGANVLTF.

The chain has TRBV5-6 and TRBJ2-1; TRBD1 agrees at 7 bases. The germline gives CDR1 SGHDT, CDR2 YYEEEE. The length of the CDR3 is 15 residues. V lost 4 bases and J lost 5; bases outside the gene matches: 9. In DNA form, the CDR3 reads TGTGCCAGCAGCGTAAAACAGGGGTTTAACAATGAGCAGTTCTTC. Protein product: CASSVKQGFNNEQFF.

The V call is TRBV7-9, the J call TRBJ2-3; 10 bases are a match to TRBD1. CDR3 size: 14 residues. Germline-derived CDR1 and CDR2 are SEHNR and FQNEAQ (reference sequence). V lost 5 bases and J lost 14; bases outside the gene matches: 13. The CDR3 spells CASSSSGTGVGRYF. Here the CDR3 DNA reads TGTGCCAGCAGCAGTTCCGGGACAGGGGTGGGTCGGTATTTT.

The rearrangement joins TRBV11-2 to TRBJ1-1; no reliable D call. V was trimmed by 2 bases and J by 0 bases, leaving 13 bases between them. The CDR3 sequence is 16 residues long. Germline lookup yields CDR1 SGHAT and CDR2 FQNNGV. The CDR3 is CASSLMGSGMNTEAFF. CDR3 DNA sequence: TGTGCCAGCAGCTTAATGGGCAGTGGAATGAACACTGAAGCTTTCTTT.